The 26 T cell receptor beta chains below all came from one sample that was sequenced in a study of early T cells in non-severe SARS-CoV-2 infection (dated by TCRdb to about 2021). The library was built by means of 5' RACE. Sequenced using a NextSeq 500. Starting from the raw public reads, TCRdb applied fastp trimming at Q25, assembled clones with MiXCR and retained in-frame beta chains. Rows are unified per CDR3 protein, each entry keeping the most common DNA and genes. The sample has about 94,000 distinct CDR3 sequences on record, roughly 13% of them singletons. The ten largest make up about 2% of the sample. The specimen sequenced was whole blood. Receptors were obtained from an adult who was a healthcare worker with PCR-confirmed SARS-CoV-2 infection or an uninfected control (not recorded which).

This clonotype showed up many times. CDR3: CSATPTDGTEAFF. The CDR3 DNA sequence: TGCAGTGCTACCCCCACCGACGGGACTGAAGCTTTCTTT. The chain recombines TRBV20-1 with TRBJ1-1; unclear D gene. This CDR3 is built from 13 residues. Per the germline V gene, CDR1 is DFQATT and CDR2 is SNEGSKA (reference sequence). V lost 4 bases and J 5 bases, leaving 14 bases between the germline ends.

In DNA form, the CDR3 reads TGTGCCAGCAGCTTAAGAGGGGGGACGAACACTGAAGCTTTCTTT. Translated: CASSLRGGTNTEAFF. The V call is TRBV7-2, the J call TRBJ1-1; D is possibly TRBD1 (6 bases). There are 15 residues in the CDR3. V lost 2 bases and J 1 base, leaving 11 bases between the germline ends. Germline loops: CDR1 SGHTA, CDR2 FQGNSA.

This clonotype was found many times. The V and J genes are TRBV20-1 and TRBJ1-1, with no clear D. Germline CDR1 reads DFQATT; CDR2 reads SNEGSKA (reference sequence). This CDR3 region has 12 residues. Here the CDR3 DNA reads TGCAGCGCCTTCCCTGCGAACACTGAAGCTTTCTTT. Translated, it gives CSAFPANTEAFF.

This clonotype was detected ten times or more. The chain joins TRBV2 to TRBJ2-2; 9 bases agree with TRBD1. The CDR3 spans 14 residues. Trimming cost V 6 bases and J 6 bases; bases outside gene matches: 5. Germline V gives CDR1 SNHLY, CDR2 FYNNEI. In DNA form, the CDR3 reads TGTGCCAGCAGGGGACAGGGCGATCCCGGGGAGCTGTTTTTT. Protein: CASRGQGDPGELFF.

The V call is TRBV7-3, the J call TRBJ2-3; D gene uncertain. This CDR3 is 15 amino acids long. Germline-derived CDR1 and CDR2 are SGHTA and FQGTGA. Trimming left V 0 bases short and J 0 bases short, with 7 bases between. The CDR3 is CASSLTAVSTDTQYF. The CDR3 nucleotides are TGTGCCAGCAGCTTAACGGCCGTTAGCACAGATACGCAGTATTTT. The whole variable domain, remainder taken from reference TRBV7-3 and TRBJ2-3, is GAGVSQTPSNKVTEKGKYVELRCDPISGHTALYWYRQSLGQGPEFLIYFQGTGAADDSGLPNDRFFAVRPEGSVSTLKIQRTERGDSAVYLCASSLTAVSTDTQYFGPGTRLTVL.

This chain joins TRBV7-6 and TRBJ2-2; 13 positions match TRBD2. The CDR3 has 18 amino acids. Germline CDR1 is SGHVS and CDR2 is FNYEAQ. Trimming removed 5 bases from V and 5 bases from J; junction bases left unmatched: 11. CDR3 bases: TGTGCCAGCAGCCCTAGGACTAGCGGGGGAAGGATGACCGGGGAGCTGTTTTTT. It codes for CASSPRTSGGRMTGELFF.

This clonotype was seen repeatedly, ten times or more. The chain joins TRBV5-6 to TRBJ2-7; D ambiguous. This CDR3 is built from 14 residues. V dropped 4 bases and J dropped 5 bases, with 16 bases sitting between them. Germline V gives CDR1 SGHDT, CDR2 YYEEEE. The CDR3 DNA sequence: TGTGCCAGCAGCCCCTCGGTTGCCCTCCACGAGCAGTACTTC. This encodes CASSPSVALHEQYF. Variable domain in full (rest from reference TRBV5-6 and TRBJ2-7): DAGVTQSPTHLIKTRGQQVTLRCSPKSGHDTVSWYQQALGQGPQFIFQYYEEEERQRGNFPDRFSGHQFPNYSSELNVNALLLGDSALYLCASSPSVALHEQYFGPGTRLTVT.

This clonotype was seen a few times. J is TRBJ1-5 and V is TRBV2, with TRBD1 as a possible D gene (6 bases). The germline V and J ends were trimmed by 6 bases and 2 bases, with 14 bases remaining between them. Germline values: CDR1 SNHLY, CDR2 FYNNEI. The CDR3 consists of 15 residues. The CDR3 loop reads CASSQGKGGNQPQHF. CDR3 DNA sequence: TGTGCCAGCAGCCAGGGCAAGGGGGGCAATCAGCCCCAGCATTTT.

The chain combines TRBV2 with TRBJ1-1; TRBD1 matches 8 bases. CDR3 length equals 13 residues. V gave up 8 bases and J gave up 4 bases; unmatched junction bases: 6. CDR1 SNHLY and CDR2 FYNNEI come from the germline V gene. The CDR3 bases are TGTGCCAGCGGCGACAGGGGACGCACTGAAGCTTTCTTT. It is translated as CASGDRGRTEAFF.

This clonotype occurred a few times. V is TRBV29-1 and J is TRBJ2-3; a possible D gene is TRBD1 (6 bases). The CDR3 spans 11 residues. Germline CDR1 and CDR2: SQVTM and ANQGSEA. V lost 6 bases and J 8 bases, leaving 12 bases between the germline ends. CDR3 amino acids: CSVPGTFTQYF. The CDR3 bases are TGCAGCGTCCCTGGGACATTTACGCAGTATTTT.

This clonotype has a handful of counts. The CDR3 region has the DNA TGTGCCATCCGTGGCGACTTTCCCAACACTGAAGCTTTCTTT. Translated, it gives CAIRGDFPNTEAFF. The rearrangement uses TRBV10-3 and TRBJ1-1, with no clear D. Trimming pared 8 bases from V and 2 bases from J, leaving 15 bases between. This CDR3 has 14 residues. Germline values: CDR1 ENHRY, CDR2 SYGVKD.

The rearrangement joins TRBV29-1 to TRBJ1-3; 8 bases fit TRBD1. In germline, CDR1 is SQVTM, CDR2 ANQGSEA. J was trimmed by 4 bases and V by 7 bases; bases with no gene match: 3. CDR3 length: 12 amino acids. CDR3 in amino acids: CSATGVGNTIYF. Written as DNA, the CDR3 is TGCAGCGCGACAGGGGTAGGAAACACCATATATTTT. The full variable domain, with the rest looked up from reference TRBV29-1 and TRBJ1-3, is SAVISQKPSRDICQRGTSLTIQCQVDSQVTMMFWYRQQPGQSLTLIATANQGSEATYESGFVIDKFPISRPNLTFSTLTVSNMSPEDSSIYLCSATGVGNTIYFGEGSWLTVV.

The J gene is TRBJ1-2, the V gene TRBV5-1, with 7 bases aligning to TRBD1. The CDR3 runs 16 residues. Per germline, CDR1 SGHRS and CDR2 YFSETQ. V trimming: 4 bases; J trimming: 1 base; junction bases outside the gene matches: 10. The CDR3 reads CASSPAGTASNYGYTF. CDR3 in DNA: TGCGCCAGCAGCCCGGCCGGGACAGCAAGTAACTATGGCTACACCTTC.

This clonotype was counted a few times. The V and J genes are TRBV25-1 and TRBJ2-7; D may be TRBD2 (6 bases). V was cut by 1 base and J by 7 bases, with 11 bases left in between. CDR1 MGHDK and CDR2 SYGVNS come from the germline V gene. The CDR3 contains 13 residues. DNA for the CDR3: TGTGCCAGCAGTGAATTTACGGCGGGGGAGCAGTACTTC. The encoded protein is CASSEFTAGEQYF.

The chain links TRBV9 to TRBJ2-3; 7 bases line up with TRBD1. V was clipped by 4 bases and J by 1 base; unmatched bases: 9. The germline V gene has CDR1 SGDLS and CDR2 YYNGEE. The CDR3 is made up of 16 amino acids. In nucleotides, the CDR3 is TGTGCCAGCAGCCCTCGCCTAGGACAGGGCACAGATACGCAGTATTTT. Translation: CASSPRLGQGTDTQYF. Variable domain in full (rest from reference TRBV9 and TRBJ2-3): DSGVTQTPKHLITATGQRVTLRCSPRSGDLSVYWYQQSLDQGLQFLIQYYNGEERAKGNILERFSAQQFPDLHSELNLSSLELGDSALYFCASSPRLGQGTDTQYFGPGTRLTVL.

The J gene is TRBJ1-4, the V gene TRBV19; the D gene is possibly TRBD1 (5 bases). Germline values: CDR1 LNHDA, CDR2 SQIVND (reference sequence). The CDR3 is made up of 17 amino acids. Trimming took 5 bases from V and 7 from J, leaving 23 bases between them. The CDR3 DNA is TGTGCCAGTAGTTTTGGGACCCATGCGGGCAGAGGTGAAAAACTGTTTTTT. Translation gives CASSFGTHAGRGEKLFF.

This chain joins TRBV28 and TRBJ2-7, with 9 bases identical to TRBD1. The CDR3 length is 14 residues. The V gene's germline CDR1 is MDHEN and CDR2 SYDVKM. The J segment lost 1 base and the V segment lost 5 bases, leaving 3 bases of the junction unmatched. The CDR3 DNA follows: TGTGCCAGCAGTATCGGGACAGGGTCCTACGAGCAGTACTTC. This codes for CASSIGTGSYEQYF.

The table lists this clonotype with many counts. This sequence joins TRBV28 and TRBJ1-4, with 8 bases fitting TRBD1. CDR1 is MDHEN and CDR2 is SYDVKM in the germline V gene. This CDR3 region has 15 residues. Unmatched junction bases numbered 8, after V lost 7 bases and J lost 4 bases. The CDR3 region is CASIADREGNEKLFF. The CDR3 DNA sequence: TGTGCCAGCATTGCGGACAGGGAGGGTAATGAAAAACTGTTTTTT.

This clonotype was detected many times. V is TRBV11-2 and J is TRBJ1-3; 9 nucleotides agree with TRBD1. The germline gives CDR1 SGHAT, CDR2 FQNNGV. The CDR3 sequence is 15 residues long. The trim removed 3 bases at V and 1 base at J, leaving 1 base unmatched. DNA of the CDR3: TGTGCCAGCAGCTTGGGACAGGGATCTGGAAACACCATATATTTT. Amino acids: CASSLGQGSGNTIYF.

This chain joins TRBV9 and TRBJ2-6, with a tentative D call TRBD2 (5 bases). Trimming stripped 0 bases from V and 7 bases from J, with 11 bases between. The CDR3 has 15 amino acids. CDR1 and CDR2 (germline): SGDLS, YYNGEE. CDR3 DNA: TGTGCCAGCAGCGTAGGAACTAGAGGAGCCAACGTCCTGACTTTC. Translating gives CASSVGTRGANVLTF. The full variable domain, with the rest looked up from reference TRBV9 and TRBJ2-6, is DSGVTQTPKHLITATGQRVTLRCSPRSGDLSVYWYQQSLDQGLQFLIQYYNGEERAKGNILERFSAQQFPDLHSELNLSSLELGDSALYFCASSVGTRGANVLTFGAGSRLTVL.

This clonotype has a count of ten or more. The chain recombines TRBV28 with TRBJ2-1; 8 nucleotides match TRBD2. Germline V CDR1 and CDR2: MDHEN, SYDVKM. This CDR3 has 12 residues. The V segment lost 5 bases and the J segment 9 bases; nucleotides outside the gene matches: 3. CDR3 sequence: CASSSTSGEQFF. For the CDR3, the DNA is TGTGCCAGCAGTAGCACTAGCGGTGAGCAGTTCTTC.

The rearrangement links TRBV12-3 or TRBV12-4 to TRBJ1-3; D is perhaps TRBD1 (6 bases). Deletions cut 9 bases from V and 1 base from J, with 10 bases between. This CDR3 has 13 residues. CDR3 sequence: CASNRVSGNTIYF. DNA of the CDR3: TGTGCCAGTAACAGGGTGTCTGGAAACACCATATATTTT.

This clonotype occurred many times. The chain couples TRBV4-2 to TRBJ2-7; 8 bases are shared with TRBD1. Unmatched junction bases numbered 5, after V lost 0 bases and J lost 4 bases. The germline CDR1 and CDR2 sequences are LGHNA and YNFKEQ. The length of the CDR3 is 15 residues. CDR3 DNA: TGTGCCAGCAGCCAAGATAAGGGACAGGCATACGAGCAGTACTTC. Translation gives CASSQDKGQAYEQYF.

This clonotype showed up just a few times. The gene calls are TRBV6-6 and TRBJ2-3; 12 bases are a match to TRBD2. CDR3 length: 17 residues. Per germline, CDR1 MNHNY and CDR2 SVGAGI (reference sequence). The V and J ends lost 6 bases and 2 bases, in that order; junction bases with no gene match: 9. The CDR3 protein is CASRSLAGGRDTDTQYF. The DNA for the CDR3 is TGTGCCAGCAGGAGTCTAGCGGGGGGGCGGGACACAGATACGCAGTATTTT.

The CDR3 is CASRPGNPGGYTF. In DNA form, the CDR3 reads TGTGCCAGCAGGCCGGGTAACCCGGGGGGCTACACCTTC. The chain carries TRBV2 and TRBJ1-2; no firm D call. In germline, CDR1 is SNHLY, CDR2 FYNNEI. This CDR3 has 13 amino acids. The germline V and J ends were trimmed by 6 bases and 8 bases, with 16 bases remaining between them.

This clonotype was counted at least ten times. V is TRBV28 and J is TRBJ1-6; 9 bases match TRBD1. CDR1 is MDHEN and CDR2 is SYDVKM in the germline V gene. CDR3 length: 16 residues. J was trimmed by 5 bases and V by 7 bases; bases with no gene match: 9. CDR3 protein: CASNRKQGANNSPLHF. CDR3 DNA sequence: TGTGCCAGCAACCGTAAACAGGGGGCTAATAATTCACCCCTCCACTTT.